The source of this TCR beta chain is a study of cytomegalovirus exposure and HLA in healthy donors. Broader study findings: According to an earlier analysis, most TCR beta V segments yielded productive rearrangements about 87% or about 30% of the time.

This PCR relied on a set of 60 Vbeta primers and 13 Jbeta primers. TCRdb's copy holds only in-frame clones and misses some; the assay was immunoSEQ multiplex PCR. The top ten hold over 5% of the sample, which has more than 75,000 clones, 60% to 80% seen once. With respect to this clone: Its antigen is currently unknown.

Deletions cut 3 bases from V and 5 bases from J, with 14 bases between. Germline V gives CDR1 SGDLS, CDR2 YYNGEE. The CDR3 length is 14 residues. This TCR was recovered from a woman aged 45 to 65 in good health and CMV-seropositive. The rearrangement links TRBV9 to TRBJ1-1; a weak D match, TRBD1 (6 bases). Sequencing input: PBMCs. The CDR3 sequence is CASSGGLRETEAFF. In DNA, the CDR3 is TGTGCCAGCAGCGGGGGGCTGAGGGAGACTGAAGCTTTCTTT.